This T cell receptor (beta chain) was identified in a study of monozygotic twins with inflammatory bowel disease. TCRdb reanalyzed the 5' RACE reads and collapses them to one entry per CDR3 protein, without DNA. The listing records approximately 400,000 distinct CDR3 sequences. This CDR3 spans 13 amino acids. CDR1 and CDR2 from the germline V gene are SGHAT and FQNNGV. This chain uses TRBV11-2 with TRBJ1-1. The sequencing input was blood. This receptor was taken from a human donor with ulcerative colitis or Crohn's disease, or a healthy co-twin of an affected twin (not recorded which). This chain's CDR3 is CASSLDLASEAFF.